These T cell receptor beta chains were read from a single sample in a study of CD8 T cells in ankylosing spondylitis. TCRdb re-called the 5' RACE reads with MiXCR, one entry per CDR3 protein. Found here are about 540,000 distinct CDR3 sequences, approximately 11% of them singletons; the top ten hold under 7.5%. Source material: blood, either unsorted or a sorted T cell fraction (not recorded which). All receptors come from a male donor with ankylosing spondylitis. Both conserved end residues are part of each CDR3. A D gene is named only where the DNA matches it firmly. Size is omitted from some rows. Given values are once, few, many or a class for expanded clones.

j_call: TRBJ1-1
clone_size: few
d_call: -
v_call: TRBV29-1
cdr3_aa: CSVVRPLNTEAFF
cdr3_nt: TGCAGCGTTGTGAGGCCACTGAACACTGAAGCTTTCTTT

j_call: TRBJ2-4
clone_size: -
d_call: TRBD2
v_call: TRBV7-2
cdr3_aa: CASSGGALAGHIQYF
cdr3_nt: TGTGCCAGCAGCGGGGGGGCACTAGCGGGACACATTCAGTACTTC

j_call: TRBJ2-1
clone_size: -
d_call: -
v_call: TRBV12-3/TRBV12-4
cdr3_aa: CASSLVTGINEQFF
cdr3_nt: TGTGCCAGCAGTTTAGTTACAGGGATCAATGAGCAGTTCTTC

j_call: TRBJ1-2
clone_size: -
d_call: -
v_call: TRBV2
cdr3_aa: CASSERIPGDYGYTF
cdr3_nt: TGTGCCAGCAGTGAAAGGATTCCGGGGGACTATGGCTACACCTTC

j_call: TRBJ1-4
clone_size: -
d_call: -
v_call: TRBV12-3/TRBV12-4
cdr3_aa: CASGDPLGEKLFF
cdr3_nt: TGTGCCAGCGGGGACCCCCTGGGTGAAAAACTGTTTTTT

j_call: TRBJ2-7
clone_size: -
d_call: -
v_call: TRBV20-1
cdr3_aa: CSARDPSNSRGEQYF
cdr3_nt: TGCAGTGCTAGAGATCCCTCCAACTCTCGGGGCGAGCAGTACTTC

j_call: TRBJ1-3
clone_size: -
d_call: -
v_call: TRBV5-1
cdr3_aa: CASSSGGSIYSGNTIYF
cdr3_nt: TGCGCCAGCAGCAGCGGCGGCAGCATTTACTCTGGAAACACCATATATTTT

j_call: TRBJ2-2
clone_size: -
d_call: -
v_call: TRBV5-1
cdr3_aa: CASSLRYASTNTGELFF
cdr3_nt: TGCGCCAGCAGCTTGCGGTACGCGAGCACGAACACCGGGGAGCTGTTTTTT

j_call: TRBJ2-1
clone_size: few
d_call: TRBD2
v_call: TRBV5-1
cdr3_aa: CASSHSSSGRSYEQFF
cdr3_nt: TGCGCCAGCAGCCACTCCTCTAGCGGGAGGAGCTATGAGCAGTTCTTC

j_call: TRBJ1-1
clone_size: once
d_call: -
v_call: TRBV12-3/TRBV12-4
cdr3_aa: CASSLMGNLNTEAFF
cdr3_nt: TGTGCCAGCAGTTTAATGGGTAACTTGAACACTGAAGCTTTCTTT

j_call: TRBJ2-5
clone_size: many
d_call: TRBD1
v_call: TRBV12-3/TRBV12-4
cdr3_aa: CASRTGLETQYF
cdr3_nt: TGTGCCAGCAGGACAGGGTTGGAGACCCAGTACTTC

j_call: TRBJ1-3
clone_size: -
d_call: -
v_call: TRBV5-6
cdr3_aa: CASSPRVAGNTIYF
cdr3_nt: TGTGCCAGCAGCCCTCGGGTGGCTGGAAACACCATATATTTT

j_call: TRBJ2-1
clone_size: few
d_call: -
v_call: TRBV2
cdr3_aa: CASSSVAVYNEQFF
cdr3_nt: TGTGCCAGCAGTTCTGTCGCGGTCTACAATGAGCAGTTCTTC

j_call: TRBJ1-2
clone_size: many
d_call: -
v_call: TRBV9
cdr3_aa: CASSVGGYGYTF
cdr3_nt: TGCGCCAGCAGCGTCGGTGGCTATGGCTACACCTTC

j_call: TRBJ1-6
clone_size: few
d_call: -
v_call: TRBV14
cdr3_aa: CASSQDLGDNSPLHF
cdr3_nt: TGTGCCAGCAGCCAAGATCTCGGGGATAATTCACCCCTCCACTTT

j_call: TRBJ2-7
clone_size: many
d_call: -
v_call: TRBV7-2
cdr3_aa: CASSLEVSSYEQYF
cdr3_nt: TGTGCCAGCAGCTTAGAAGTGTCCTCCTACGAGCAGTACTTC

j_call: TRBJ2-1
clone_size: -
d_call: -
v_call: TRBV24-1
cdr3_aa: CATGTARGSPCPRGNEQFF
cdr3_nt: TGTGCCACGGGTACGGCGCGCGGATCCCCTTGTCCCAGGGGCAATGAGCAGTTCTTC

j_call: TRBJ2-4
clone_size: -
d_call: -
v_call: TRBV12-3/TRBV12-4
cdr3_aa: CASSKDPTLYF
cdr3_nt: TGTGCCAGCAGCAAGGACCCGACTCTGTACTTC

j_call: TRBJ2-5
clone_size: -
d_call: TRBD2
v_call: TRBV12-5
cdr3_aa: CASGLDTSGSETQYF
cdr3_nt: TGTGCTAGTGGTTTGGATACTAGCGGGAGCGAGACCCAGTACTTC

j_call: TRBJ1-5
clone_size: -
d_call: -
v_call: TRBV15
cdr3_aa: CATSRDIYSNQPQHF
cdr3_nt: TGTGCCACCAGCAGAGATATTTATAGCAATCAGCCCCAGCATTTT

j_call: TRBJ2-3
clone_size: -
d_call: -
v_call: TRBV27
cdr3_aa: CASSPRGVWDTQYF
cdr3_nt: TGTGCCAGCAGTCCCCGCGGGGTGTGGGATACGCAGTATTTT

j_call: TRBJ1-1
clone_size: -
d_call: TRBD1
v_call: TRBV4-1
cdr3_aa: CASSQIQGLEAFF
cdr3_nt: TGCGCCAGCAGCCAAATACAGGGGCTTGAGGCTTTCTTT

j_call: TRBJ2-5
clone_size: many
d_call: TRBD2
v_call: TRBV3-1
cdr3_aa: CASSQEVSGGRGETQYF
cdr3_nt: TGTGCCAGCAGCCAAGAGGTCAGCGGGGGAAGAGGAGAGACCCAGTACTTC

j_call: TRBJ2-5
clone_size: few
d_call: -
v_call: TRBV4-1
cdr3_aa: CASSPREQNQETQYF
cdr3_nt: TGCGCCAGCAGCCCCCGCGAGCAGAACCAAGAGACCCAGTACTTC

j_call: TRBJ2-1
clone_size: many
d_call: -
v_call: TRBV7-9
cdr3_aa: CASSLGVGENEQFF
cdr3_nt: TGTGCCAGCAGCTTAGGGGTGGGGGAAAATGAGCAGTTCTTC

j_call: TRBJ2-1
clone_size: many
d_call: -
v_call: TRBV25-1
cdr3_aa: CASSEYRQEQFF
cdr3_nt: TGTGCCAGCAGTGAATATCGACAGGAGCAGTTCTTC

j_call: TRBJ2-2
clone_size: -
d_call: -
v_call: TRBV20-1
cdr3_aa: CSARVGPANTGERFF
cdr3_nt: TGCAGTGCTAGGGTCGGACCCGCGAACACCGGGGAGCGGTTTTTT

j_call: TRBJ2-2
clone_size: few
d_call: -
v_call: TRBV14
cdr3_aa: CASSPLGHTNTGELFF
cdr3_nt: TGTGCCAGCAGCCCATTAGGACATACGAACACCGGGGAGCTGTTTTTT

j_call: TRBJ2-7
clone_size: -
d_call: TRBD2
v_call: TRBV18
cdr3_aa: CASSPRASGSNEQYF
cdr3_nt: TGTGCCAGCTCACCTAGGGCTAGCGGGAGTAACGAGCAGTACTTC

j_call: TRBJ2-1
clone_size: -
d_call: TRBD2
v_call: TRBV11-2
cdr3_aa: CASSLGASGTDNEQFF
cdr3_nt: TGTGCCAGCAGCTTAGGAGCTAGCGGGACGGACAATGAGCAGTTCTTC

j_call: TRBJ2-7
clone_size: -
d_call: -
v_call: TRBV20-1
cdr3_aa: CSASRDSRTYEQYF
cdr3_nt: TGCAGTGCTAGTAGGGACTCAAGGACCTACGAGCAGTACTTC